Shown below are 10 T cell receptor beta chains from a single sample sequenced in a study of blood T cell dynamics during melanoma immunotherapy. Sequenced by immunoSEQ multiplex PCR; TCRdb stores in-frame clones only, minus some. The sample lists fewer than 25,000 clones; 85% to 90% were seen once. The sample's time point: pre-treatment baseline. This specimen consisted of blood, obtained from a patient treated with checkpoint blockade. Every receptor here comes from a human donor with melanoma.

This clone has more than one count but fewer than ten. CDR3 loop: CASSPRTGGLVGYTF. The DNA of the CDR3 is TGTGCCAGCAGTCCCAGGACAGGGGGGCTTGTGGGCTACACCTTC. The rearrangement uses TRBV27 and TRBJ1-2, with 10 nucleotides matching TRBD1. Germline CDR1 MNHEY, CDR2 SMNVEV (reference sequence). This CDR3 is 15 amino acids long. Unmatched junction bases numbered 11, after V lost 5 bases and J lost 8 bases.

This clone has just a few counts. V is TRBV6-5 and J is TRBJ2-1, with TRBD1 identical over 10 bases. Unmatched junction bases numbered 10, after V lost 10 bases and J lost 7 bases. CDR3 length: 14 residues. Germline CDR1 and CDR2: MNHEY and SVGAGI. CDR3 loop: CATFPGQGWNEQFF. CDR3 coding DNA: TGTGCCACCTTTCCGGGACAGGGGTGGAATGAGCAGTTCTTC.

The chain joins TRBV2 to TRBJ2-5; either TRBD1 or TRBD2 may supply D (6 bases each). V was cut by 6 bases and J by 4 bases, with 15 bases left in between. There are 14 residues in the CDR3. Germline-derived CDR1 and CDR2 are SNHLY and FYNNEI. The CDR3: CASSGGRNAETQYF. Written as DNA, the CDR3 is TGTGCCAGCAGCGGGGGCCGGAACGCAGAGACCCAGTACTTC.

The DNA of the CDR3 is TGTGCCAGCAGCGTAGGGGCAGGCTCGATGAACACTGAAGCTTTCTTT. It encodes CASSVGAGSMNTEAFF. The chain combines TRBV9 with TRBJ1-1; no firm D call. The germline CDR1 and CDR2 sequences are SGDLS and YYNGEE. There are 16 residues in the CDR3. Between the trimmed V and J ends, which lost 0 bases and 0 bases, there was a span of 12 bases.

The genes are TRBV12-5 and TRBJ2-5, with 7 bases matching TRBD2. After removal of 2 bases from V and 4 bases from J, the junction contained 7 bases not matched to a gene. The length of the CDR3 is 15 residues. Looked up from germline, CDR1 is LGHNT and CDR2 is FRNRAP. The CDR3 DNA reads TGTGCTAGTGGTTTGTCGACCCCGGGAGGAGAGACCCAGTACTTC. This gives the protein CASGLSTPGGETQYF.

CDR3 loop: CASSSVQGGMHGYTF. DNA for the CDR3: TGCGCCAGCAGCTCAGTACAGGGGGGAATGCATGGCTACACCTTC. The chain carries TRBV5-1 and TRBJ1-2, with 8 bases identical to TRBD1. V gave up 3 bases and J gave up 6 bases; unmatched junction bases: 10. The length of the CDR3 is 15 residues. CDR1 and CDR2 (germline): SGHRS, YFSETQ.

The rearrangement uses TRBV5-8 and TRBJ1-2; D uncertain. The germline V and J ends were trimmed by 1 base and 4 bases, with 20 bases remaining between them. The CDR3 is 17 residues long. CDR1 SGHTS and CDR2 YDEGEE come from the germline V gene. The CDR3 DNA is TGTGCCAGCAGCTTGATTCTACGTCCAGACGGAAGCTATGGCTACACCTTC. As protein: CASSLILRPDGSYGYTF. Based on the CDR3 plus reference TRBV5-8 and TRBJ1-2, the full variable domain is EAGVTQSPTHLIKTRGQQATLRCSPISGHTSVYWYQQALGLGLQFLLWYDEGEERNRGNFPPRFSGRQFPNYSSELNVNALELEDSALYLCASSLILRPDGSYGYTFGSGTRLTVV.

V gene TRBV2 combines with J gene TRBJ1-2, with 7 bases identical to TRBD1. Germline V CDR1 and CDR2: SNHLY, FYNNEI. The CDR3 is 13 residues long. V gave up 5 bases and J gave up 3 bases; unmatched junction bases: 3. CDR3 region: CASSPGQHYGYTF. The CDR3 DNA is TGTGCCAGCAGTCCGGGACAGCACTATGGCTACACCTTC.

The chain carries TRBV5-1 and TRBJ1-1; 8 nucleotides match TRBD1. Germline-derived CDR1 and CDR2 are SGHRS and YFSETQ. The CDR3 sequence is 17 residues long. Germline trimming cut 0 bases from V and 3 bases from J; bases unmatched to any gene: 10. CDR3 DNA sequence: TGCGCCAGCAGCTTGGTCGCAGGGGGCTTAGGGGACACTGAAGCTTTCTTT. Protein product: CASSLVAGGLGDTEAFF.

This clone showed up just a few times. This chain links TRBV2 with TRBJ1-5; no clear D. Germline V gene sequence: CDR1 SNHLY, CDR2 FYNNEI. This CDR3 is built from 13 residues. V was cut by 5 bases and J by 3 bases, with 8 bases left in between. The CDR3 is CASSRDPNQPQHF. As DNA, the CDR3 is TGTGCCAGCAGTCGAGACCCCAATCAGCCCCAGCATTTT.